In this sample, the clone carrying this TCR beta chain turned up a few times. The source of the sample is a study of naive and memory T cell subsets. Both TRBC1 and TRBC2 were covered by a beta constant-region primer of two equimolar oligonucleotides. TCRdb reprocessed the UMI-ligation and nested PCR reads via MiXCR and lists one record per CDR3 protein. This table holds approximately 89,000 distinct CDR3 sequences, 7% to 7.5% found once. CDR3 length: 18 amino acids. The germline V gene encodes CDR1 KGHSH and CDR2 LQKENI. Losses at the gene ends were 4 bases for V and 5 bases for J; bases not matched to a gene: 13.

Sequencing input: central memory CD4+ T cells from blood. V and J are TRBV18 and TRBJ1-4; 10 bases agree with TRBD1. This clonotype was obtained from a human donor in good health. In DNA form, the CDR3 reads TGTGCCAGCTCACACAAGATCGGGACAGGGGCCCCAAATGAAAAACTGTTTTTT. Its translation: CASSHKIGTGAPNEKLFF.